This T cell receptor beta chain was identified in a study of T-cell reconstitution after alpha-beta-depleted transplantation in children. V was cut by 3 bases and J by 5 bases, with 9 bases left in between. Germline V gene data show CDR1 as SGHRS and CDR2 as YFSETQ. The CDR3 spans 13 residues. This clonotype was seen a handful of times. Unique molecular identifiers were incorporated into the prepared TCRbeta library. TCRdb recomputed calls from the PCR reads with MiXCR, one row per CDR3 protein. The table has some 81,000 distinct CDR3 sequences, around an eighth seen once. Sequencing used PBMCs, mostly from graft donor cells, obtained 180 days after TCRalphabeta/CD19-depleted stem cell transplant. The V gene is TRBV5-1, the J gene TRBJ2-1; D possibly corresponds to TRBD1 (6 bases). The receptor was derived from a male patient under 10 years old who had a stem cell transplant for acute lymphoblastic leukemia, so the T cells may come from the graft donor. Here the CDR3 reads CASSWGPDNEQFF. DNA of the CDR3: TGCGCCAGCAGCTGGGGGCCGGACAATGAGCAGTTCTTC.